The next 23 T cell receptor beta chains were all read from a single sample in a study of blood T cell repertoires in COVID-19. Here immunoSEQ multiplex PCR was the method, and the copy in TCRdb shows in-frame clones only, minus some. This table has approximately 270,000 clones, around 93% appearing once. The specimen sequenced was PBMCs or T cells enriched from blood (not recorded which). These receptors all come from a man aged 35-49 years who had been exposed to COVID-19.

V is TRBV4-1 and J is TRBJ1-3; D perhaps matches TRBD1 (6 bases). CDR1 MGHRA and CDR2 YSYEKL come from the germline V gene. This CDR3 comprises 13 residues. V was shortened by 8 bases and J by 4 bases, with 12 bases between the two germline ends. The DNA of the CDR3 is TGCGCCAGCCGGGGGGCGAGGGGAAACACCATATATTTT. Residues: CASRGARGNTIYF.

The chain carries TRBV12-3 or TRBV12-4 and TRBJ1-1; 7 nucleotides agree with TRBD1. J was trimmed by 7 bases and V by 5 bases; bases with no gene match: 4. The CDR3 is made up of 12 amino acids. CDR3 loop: CASSVRQGEAFF. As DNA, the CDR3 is TGTGCCAGCAGTGTACGACAGGGTGAAGCTTTCTTT.

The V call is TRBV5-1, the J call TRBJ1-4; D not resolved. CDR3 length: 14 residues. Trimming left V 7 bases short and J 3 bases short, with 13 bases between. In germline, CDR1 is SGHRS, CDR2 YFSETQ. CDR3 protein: CASGLGDPNEKLFF. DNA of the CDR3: TGCGCCAGCGGATTAGGAGACCCTAATGAAAAACTGTTTTTT. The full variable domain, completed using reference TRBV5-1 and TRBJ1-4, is KAGVTQTPRYLIKTRGQQVTLSCSPISGHRSVSWYQQTPGQGLQFLFEYFSETQRNKGNFPGRFSGRQFSNSRSEMNVSTLELGDSALYLCASGLGDPNEKLFFGSGTQLSVL.

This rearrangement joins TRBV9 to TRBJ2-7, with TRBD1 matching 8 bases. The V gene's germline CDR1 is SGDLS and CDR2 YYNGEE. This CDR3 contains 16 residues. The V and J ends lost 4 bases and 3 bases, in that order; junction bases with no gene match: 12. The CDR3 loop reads CASSPLGDRRHYEQYF. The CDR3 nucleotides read TGTGCCAGCAGCCCGCTAGGGGACAGGAGACACTACGAGCAGTACTTC.

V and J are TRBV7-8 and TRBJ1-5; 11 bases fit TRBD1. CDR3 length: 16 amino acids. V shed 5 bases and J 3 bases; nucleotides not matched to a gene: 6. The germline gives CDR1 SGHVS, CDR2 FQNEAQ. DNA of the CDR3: TGTGCCAGCAGCAACCCGGGACAGGGGGTCAATCAGCCCCAGCATTTT. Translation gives CASSNPGQGVNQPQHF.

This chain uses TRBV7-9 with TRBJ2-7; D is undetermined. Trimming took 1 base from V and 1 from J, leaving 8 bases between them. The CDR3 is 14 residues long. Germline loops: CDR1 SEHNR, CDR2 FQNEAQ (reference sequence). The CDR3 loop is CASSLGLASYEQYF. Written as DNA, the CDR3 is TGTGCCAGCAGCTTAGGACTGGCTTCCTACGAGCAGTACTTC.

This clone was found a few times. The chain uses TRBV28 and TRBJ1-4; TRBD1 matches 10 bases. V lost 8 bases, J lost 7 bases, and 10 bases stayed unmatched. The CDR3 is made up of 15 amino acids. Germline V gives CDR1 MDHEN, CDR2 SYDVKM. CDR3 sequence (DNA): TGTGCCAGCGTCGAGACAGGGGGCACTGGTGAAAAACTGTTTTTT. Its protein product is CASVETGGTGEKLFF.

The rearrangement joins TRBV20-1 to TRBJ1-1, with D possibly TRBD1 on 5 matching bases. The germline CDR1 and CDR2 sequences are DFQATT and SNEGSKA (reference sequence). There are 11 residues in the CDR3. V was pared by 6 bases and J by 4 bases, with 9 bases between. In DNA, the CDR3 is TGCAGTGCCAGGGCCGGCACTGAAGCTTTCTTT. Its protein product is CSARAGTEAFF.

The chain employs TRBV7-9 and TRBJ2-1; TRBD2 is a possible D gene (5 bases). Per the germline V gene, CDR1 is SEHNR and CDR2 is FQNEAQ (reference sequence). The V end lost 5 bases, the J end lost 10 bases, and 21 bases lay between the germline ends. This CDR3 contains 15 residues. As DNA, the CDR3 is TGTGCCAGCAGCGCGGGCGGGTTCTCTCTCAGGGAGCAGTTCTTC. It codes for CASSAGGFSLREQFF. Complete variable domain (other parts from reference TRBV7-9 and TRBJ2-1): DTGVSQNPRHKITKRGQNVTFRCDPISEHNRLYWYRQTLGQGPEFLTYFQNEAQLEKSRLLSDRFSAERPKGSFSTLEIQRTEQGDSAMYLCASSAGGFSLREQFFGPGTRLTVL.

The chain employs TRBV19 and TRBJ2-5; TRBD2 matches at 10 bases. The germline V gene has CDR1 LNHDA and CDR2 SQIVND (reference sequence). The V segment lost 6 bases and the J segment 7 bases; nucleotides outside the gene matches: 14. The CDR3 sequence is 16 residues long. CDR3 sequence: CASRRLAGDICVTQYF. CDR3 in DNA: TGTGCCAGTAGAAGGCTAGCGGGAGACATTTGTGTGACCCAGTACTTC.

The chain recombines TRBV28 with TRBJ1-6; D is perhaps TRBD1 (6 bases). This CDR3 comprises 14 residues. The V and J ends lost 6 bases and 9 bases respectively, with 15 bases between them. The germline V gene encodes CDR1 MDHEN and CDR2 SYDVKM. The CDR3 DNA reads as TGTGCCAGCAGATCATGGGACATGAGTTCACCCCTCCACTTT. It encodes CASRSWDMSSPLHF.

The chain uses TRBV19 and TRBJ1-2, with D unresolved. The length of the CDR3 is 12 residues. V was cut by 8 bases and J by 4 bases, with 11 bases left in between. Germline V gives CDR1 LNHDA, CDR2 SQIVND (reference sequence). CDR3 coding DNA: TGTGCCAGTGACGAACGAGGCTATGGCTACACCTTC. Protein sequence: CASDERGYGYTF.

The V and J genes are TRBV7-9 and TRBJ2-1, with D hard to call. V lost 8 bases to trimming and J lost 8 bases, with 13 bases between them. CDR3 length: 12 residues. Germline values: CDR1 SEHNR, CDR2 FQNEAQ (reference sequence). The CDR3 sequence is CASDLEVDEQFF. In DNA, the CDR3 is TGTGCCAGCGACCTAGAGGTTGATGAGCAGTTCTTC.

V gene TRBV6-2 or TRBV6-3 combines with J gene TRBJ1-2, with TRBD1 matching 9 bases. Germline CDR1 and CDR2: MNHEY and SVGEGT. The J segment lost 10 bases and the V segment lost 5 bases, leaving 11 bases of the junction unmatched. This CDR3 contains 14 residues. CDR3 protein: CASSTDRGIRDYTF. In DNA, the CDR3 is TGTGCCAGCAGTACGGACAGGGGCATTCGGGACTACACCTTC.

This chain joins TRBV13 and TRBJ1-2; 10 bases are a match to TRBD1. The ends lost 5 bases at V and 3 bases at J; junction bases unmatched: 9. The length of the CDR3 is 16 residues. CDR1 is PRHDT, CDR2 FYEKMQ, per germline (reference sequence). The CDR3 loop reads CASSAGQGVFDYGYTF. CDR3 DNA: TGTGCCAGCAGCGCCGGACAGGGGGTTTTTGACTATGGCTACACCTTC.

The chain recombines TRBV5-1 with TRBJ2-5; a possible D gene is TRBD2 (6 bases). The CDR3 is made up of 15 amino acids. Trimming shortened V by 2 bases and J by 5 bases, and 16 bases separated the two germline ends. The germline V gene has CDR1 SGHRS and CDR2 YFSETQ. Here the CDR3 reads CASSFSNSAGETQYF. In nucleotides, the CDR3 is TGCGCCAGCAGCTTCTCTAATAGCGCGGGGGAGACCCAGTACTTC.

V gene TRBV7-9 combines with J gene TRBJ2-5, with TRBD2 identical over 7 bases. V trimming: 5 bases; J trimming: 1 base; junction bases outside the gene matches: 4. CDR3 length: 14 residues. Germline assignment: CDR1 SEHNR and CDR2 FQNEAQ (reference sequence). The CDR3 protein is CASSSASGQETQYF. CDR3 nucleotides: TGTGCCAGCAGCAGCGCTAGCGGCCAAGAGACCCAGTACTTC.

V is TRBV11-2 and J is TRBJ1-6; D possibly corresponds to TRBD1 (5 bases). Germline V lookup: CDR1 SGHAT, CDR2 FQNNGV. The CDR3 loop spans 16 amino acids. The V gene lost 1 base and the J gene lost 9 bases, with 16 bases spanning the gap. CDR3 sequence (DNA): TGTGCCAGCAGCTTAGGATCAGGGAATAAAGGTTCACCCCTCCACTTT. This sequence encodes CASSLGSGNKGSPLHF. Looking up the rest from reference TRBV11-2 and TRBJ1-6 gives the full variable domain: EAGVAQSPRYKIIEKRQSVAFWCNPISGHATLYWYQQILGQGPKLLIQFQNNGVVDDSQLPKDRFSAERLKGVDSTLKIQPAKLEDSAVYLCASSLGSGNKGSPLHFGNGTRLTVT.

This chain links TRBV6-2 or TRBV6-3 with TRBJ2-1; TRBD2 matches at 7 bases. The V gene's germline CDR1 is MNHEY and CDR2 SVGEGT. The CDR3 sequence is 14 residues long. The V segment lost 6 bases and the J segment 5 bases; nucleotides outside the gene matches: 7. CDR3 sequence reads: CASSDWGGDNEQFF. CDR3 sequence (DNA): TGTGCCAGCAGCGACTGGGGGGGGGACAATGAGCAGTTCTTC.

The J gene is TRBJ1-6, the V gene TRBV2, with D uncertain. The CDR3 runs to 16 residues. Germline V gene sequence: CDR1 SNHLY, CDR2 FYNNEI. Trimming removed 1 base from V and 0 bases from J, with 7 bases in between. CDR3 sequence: CASSEGGSSYNSPLHF. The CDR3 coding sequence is TGTGCCAGCAGTGAAGGAGGGAGCTCCTATAATTCACCCCTCCACTTT.

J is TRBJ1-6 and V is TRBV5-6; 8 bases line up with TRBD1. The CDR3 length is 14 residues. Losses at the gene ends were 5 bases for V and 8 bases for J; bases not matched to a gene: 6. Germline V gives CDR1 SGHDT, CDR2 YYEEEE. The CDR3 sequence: CASSTGQGDSPLHF. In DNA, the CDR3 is TGTGCCAGCAGTACCGGACAGGGTGATTCACCCCTCCACTTT.

CDR3 loop: CASSPRGEKLFF. CDR3 DNA: TGTGCCAGCTCACCAAGAGGAGAAAAACTGTTTTTT. The genes are TRBV18 and TRBJ1-4, with D hard to call. V was cut by 2 bases and J by 8 bases, with 6 bases left in between. This CDR3 has 12 amino acids. Germline CDR1 is KGHSH and CDR2 is LQKENI.

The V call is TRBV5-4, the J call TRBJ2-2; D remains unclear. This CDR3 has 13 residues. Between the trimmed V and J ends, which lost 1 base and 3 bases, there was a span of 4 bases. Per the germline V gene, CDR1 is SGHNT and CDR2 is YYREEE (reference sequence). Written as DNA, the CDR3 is TGTGCCAGCAGCTTGCGGGACACCGGGGAGCTGTTTTTT. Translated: CASSLRDTGELFF.